This is a list of T cell receptor beta chains from one sample in a study of Graves' ophthalmopathy and Graves' hyperthyroidism. TCRdb redid the calling of the multiplex PCR reads with MiXCR, one entry per CDR3 protein. The sample contains approximately 1.2 million distinct CDR3 sequences, roughly two fifths of which appear only once. Sequencing was performed on peripheral blood or thyroid tissue (not recorded which). Receptors originate from an adult man with Graves' hyperthyroidism. The CDR3 runs from the conserved cysteine through the conserved F or W. Fields, in order: V gene, CDR3 protein.

V: TRBV19
CDR3: CASSISLLRGKDTGELFF

V: TRBV28
CDR3: CASSALPTAAKETQYF

V: TRBV13
CDR3: CASSLGTGMQPQHF

V: TRBV29-1
CDR3: CSAIWARAPGYEQYF

V: TRBV5-8
CDR3: CASSLAYNTGELFF

V: TRBV4-1
CDR3: CASSQERPPRYEQYF

V: TRBV6-2/TRBV6-3
CDR3: CASSFSTGGTEAFF

V: TRBV29-1
CDR3: CSAGSQNRETQYF

V: TRBV4-2
CDR3: CASSQELGGQYNSPLHF

V: TRBV5-6
CDR3: CASSRPGQASYEQYF

V: TRBV10-3
CDR3: CAISDWVGLANTEAFF

V: TRBV6-5
CDR3: CASSYSGTENSPLHF

V: TRBV5-5
CDR3: CASSTGASGPQRTQYF

V: TRBV12-3/TRBV12-4
CDR3: CASTSRDRGLMAFF

V: TRBV7-9
CDR3: CASSSFAGPMGTEAFF

V: TRBV24-1
CDR3: CATPGTANQPQHF

V: TRBV13
CDR3: CASSTPRRTEQYF

V: TRBV24-1
CDR3: CATSDNRYEQYF

V: TRBV25-1
CDR3: CASSETRDNEKLFF

V: TRBV2
CDR3: CASSDVGREGQHEQYF

V: TRBV28
CDR3: CASSYRDSRSRGYTF

V: TRBV7-2
CDR3: CASSYQGGGRYF

V: TRBV10-3
CDR3: CASSRGQVDTEAFF

V: TRBV29-1
CDR3: CSVRARISSYEQYF

V: TRBV5-1
CDR3: CASSLAQDAWYF

V: TRBV12-3/TRBV12-4
CDR3: CASSFGVGTGYLANQPQHF

V: TRBV7-2
CDR3: CASSLWDRAGNQPQHF

V: TRBV7-2
CDR3: CASRKASLFGDGPTF

V: TRBV28
CDR3: CASSNRPSNQPQHF